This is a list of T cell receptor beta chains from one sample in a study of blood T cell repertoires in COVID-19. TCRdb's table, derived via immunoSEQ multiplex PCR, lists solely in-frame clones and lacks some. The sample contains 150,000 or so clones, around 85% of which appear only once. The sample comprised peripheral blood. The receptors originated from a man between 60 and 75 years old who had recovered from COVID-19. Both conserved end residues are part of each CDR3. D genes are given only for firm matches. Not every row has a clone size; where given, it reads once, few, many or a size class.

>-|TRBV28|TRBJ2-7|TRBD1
TGTGCCAGCAGTTCCCAAACCGGGACAGGGCTGTACTTC
CASSSQTGTGLYF
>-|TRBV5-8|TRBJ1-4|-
TGTGCCAGCAGCTTGGTATCAGGGGAAAAACTGTTTTTT
CASSLVSGEKLFF
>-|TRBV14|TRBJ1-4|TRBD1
TGTGCCAGCAGCCTACCGGGACAGGGTTTGACTGAAAAACTGTTTTTT
CASSLPGQGLTEKLFF
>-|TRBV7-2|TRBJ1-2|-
TGTGCCAGCAGTCGCACGGGTTCAGCCAACTATGGCTACACCTTC
CASSRTGSANYGYTF
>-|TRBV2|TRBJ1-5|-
TGTGCCAGCAGTCCAGGGATGGATCAGCCCCAGCATTTT
CASSPGMDQPQHF
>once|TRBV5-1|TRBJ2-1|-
TGCGCCAGCAGCTCGACAGGTAGGAGGAATGAGCAGTTCTTC
CASSSTGRRNEQFF
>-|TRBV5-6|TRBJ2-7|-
TGTGCCAGCACCTTAAGGGTGGGACACTACGAGCAGTACTTC
CASTLRVGHYEQYF
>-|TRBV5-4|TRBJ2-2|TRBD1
TGTGCCAGCAGCTTATACAGGGGGTCGAACACCGGGGAGCTGTTTTTT
CASSLYRGSNTGELFF
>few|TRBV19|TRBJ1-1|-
TGTGCCAGTAGTCGCTGGGGGGGCACTGAAGCTTTCTTT
CASSRWGGTEAFF
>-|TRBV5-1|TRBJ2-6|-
TGCGCCAGCAGCTTGGCCCATCTGGCAAACGTCCTGACTTTC
CASSLAHLANVLTF
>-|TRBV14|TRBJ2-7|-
TGTGCCAGCAGCCCCACAGGGTTACCCTACGAGCAGTACTTC
CASSPTGLPYEQYF
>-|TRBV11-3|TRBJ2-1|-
TGTGCCAGCAGCAGCAGTAGTGTAGGGGGGCAGTTCTTC
CASSSSSVGGQFF
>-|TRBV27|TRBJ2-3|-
TGTGCCAGCAGTTTGGGAAAAGGGGCAGATACGCAGTATTTT
CASSLGKGADTQYF
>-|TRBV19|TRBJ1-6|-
TGTGCCAGTAGTCCCCGACAGGAACGAAATTCACCCCTCCACTTT
CASSPRQERNSPLHF
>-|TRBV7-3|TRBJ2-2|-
TGTGCCAGCAGCTTTTGGACAGAGGGCCCCGGGGAGCTGTTTTTT
CASSFWTEGPGELFF
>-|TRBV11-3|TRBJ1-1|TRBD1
TGTGCCAGCAGCTTAGGGACAGGGAACACTGAAGCTTTCTTT
CASSLGTGNTEAFF
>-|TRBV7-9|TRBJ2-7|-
TGTGCCAGCAGCTTAGGAGTACTCCCAAATGAGCAGTACTTC
CASSLGVLPNEQYF
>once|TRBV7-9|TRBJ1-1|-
TGTGCCAGCAAAGCAACCCAGGGAGGGACTGAAGCTTTCTTT
CASKATQGGTEAFF
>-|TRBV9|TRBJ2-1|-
TGTGCCAGCAGCCGAGCGGTGAGGGGGGGCTATAATGAGCAGTTCTTC
CASSRAVRGGYNEQFF
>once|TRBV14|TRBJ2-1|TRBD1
TGTGCCAGCAGTCTAAACAGGGGCCTTAGGAACAATGAGCAGTTCTTC
CASSLNRGLRNNEQFF
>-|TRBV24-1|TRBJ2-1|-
TGTGCCACCAGTGATTCCCAGTTTAACAATGAGCAGTTCTTC
CATSDSQFNNEQFF
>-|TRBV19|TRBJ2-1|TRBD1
TGTGCCAGTAGAGAACAGGGGGGCCATGAGCAGTTCTTC
CASREQGGHEQFF
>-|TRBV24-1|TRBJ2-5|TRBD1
TGTGCCAAACCCGGGACAGGGGAAAGGGACCAAGAGACCCAGTACTTC
CAKPGTGERDQETQYF
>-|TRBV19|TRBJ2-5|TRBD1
TGTGCCAGTAGTTATCCGGGACAGAAAGAGACCCAGTACTTC
CASSYPGQKETQYF
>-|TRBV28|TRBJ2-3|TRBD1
TGTGCCAGCCGGGGACAGGTACATACAGATACGCAGTATTTT
CASRGQVHTDTQYF
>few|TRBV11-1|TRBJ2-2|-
TGTGCCAGCAGCACGCAAGCAGGGGCTGACGGGGAGCTGTTTTTT
CASSTQAGADGELFF
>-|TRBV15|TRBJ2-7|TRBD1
TGTGCCACCAGCAGAGATTCCCCCGACAGGGGCGAGCAGTACTTC
CATSRDSPDRGEQYF
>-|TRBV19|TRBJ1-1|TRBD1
TGTGCCAGTAGTGTGGAACCGGGACAGAGGAACACTGAAGCTTTCTTT
CASSVEPGQRNTEAFF
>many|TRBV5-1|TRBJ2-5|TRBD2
TGCGCCAGCAGCTTGGTGTCTAGCGGGGATATCCAAACCCAGTACTTC
CASSLVSSGDIQTQYF
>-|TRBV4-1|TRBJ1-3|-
TGCGCCAGCAGCCAGGACTCGCACTCTGGAAACACCATATATTTT
CASSQDSHSGNTIYF
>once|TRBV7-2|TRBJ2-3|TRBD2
TGTGCCAGCAGCTTAGTTTCTAGCGGCGATGTCCGAGATACGCAGTATTTT
CASSLVSSGDVRDTQYF
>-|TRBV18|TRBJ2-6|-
TGTGCCAGCTCACCGTCGGGTACTGGGGCCAACGTCCTGACTTTC
CASSPSGTGANVLTF
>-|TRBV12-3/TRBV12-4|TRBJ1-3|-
TGTGCCAGCAGGCAAGGGGTCGGAAACACCATATATTTT
CASRQGVGNTIYF
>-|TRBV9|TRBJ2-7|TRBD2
TGTGCCAGCAGCCTTACTAGCGGGGACGACGAGCAGTACTTC
CASSLTSGDDEQYF
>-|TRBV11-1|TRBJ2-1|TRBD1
TGTGCCAGCAGCTTAGCTCGACAGGGAAACTACTACTACTACAATGAGCAGTTCTTC
CASSLARQGNYYYYNEQFF
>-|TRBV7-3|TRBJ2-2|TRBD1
TGTGCCAGCAGCACGCGGACAGGGATGAACACCGGGGAGCTGTTTTTT
CASSTRTGMNTGELFF
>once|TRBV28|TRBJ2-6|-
TGTGCCAGCAGTTTCGGGGTCTCTGGGGCCAACGTCCTGACTTTC
CASSFGVSGANVLTF
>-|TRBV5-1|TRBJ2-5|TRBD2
TGCGCCAGCACCGCGGGGGGTGGGTCGGAGACCCAGTACTTC
CASTAGGGSETQYF
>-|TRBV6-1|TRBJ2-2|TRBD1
TGTGCCAGCAGGTCGAACAGGGGTGACACCGGGGAGCTGTTTTTT
CASRSNRGDTGELFF
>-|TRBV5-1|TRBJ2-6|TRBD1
TGCGCCAGCAGCTTGGAGGGGGCTAGTGGGGCCAACGTCCTGACTTTC
CASSLEGASGANVLTF
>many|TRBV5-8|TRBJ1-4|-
TGTGCCGGGGAGTCTTGGGGAAAACTGTTTTTT
CAGESWGKLFF